Following are 29 T cell receptor beta chains from one sample sequenced in a study of cytomegalovirus exposure and HLA in healthy donors. PCR amplification relied on 60 Vbeta primers (plus 13 Jbeta primers). Libraries were prepared by immunoSEQ multiplex PCR; TCRdb keeps only in-frame clonotypes and omits some of them. The sample carries 150,000 to 200,000 clones, approximately 81% recorded once. The sample comprised PBMCs. The receptors derive from a boy aged 5 to 17 in good health and CMV-seronegative.

The chain recombines TRBV19 with TRBJ2-5, with TRBD1 matching 11 bases. CDR3 length: 15 amino acids. Looked up from germline, CDR1 is LNHDA and CDR2 is SQIVND (reference sequence). V was clipped by 8 bases and J by 5 bases; unmatched bases: 10. CDR3 sequence reads: CASRPGTGGRETQYF. CDR3 DNA: TGTGCCAGTCGACCCGGGACAGGGGGGAGGGAGACCCAGTACTTC.

V usage is TRBV27 and J usage is TRBJ2-7; no reliable D call. CDR1 and CDR2 (germline): MNHEY, SMNVEV (reference sequence). This CDR3 comprises 15 residues. V dropped 4 bases and J dropped 0 bases, with 13 bases sitting between them. The CDR3 DNA sequence: TGTGCCAGCAGTTCTACTGGCGGAAGCTCCTACGAGCAGTACTTC. Its translation is CASSSTGGSSYEQYF.

The CDR3 DNA reads TGTGCCAGCAGCTTGGAAGGGACAGCTACTAATACTGGCTACACCTTC. Translation gives CASSLEGTATNTGYTF. V usage is TRBV5-4 and J usage is TRBJ1-2; 7 bases map to TRBD1. V gave up 0 bases and J gave up 7 bases; unmatched junction bases: 12. This CDR3 has 16 residues. The V gene's germline CDR1 is SGHNT and CDR2 YYREEE (reference sequence).

This chain joins TRBV27 and TRBJ2-2, with 8 bases identical to TRBD2. Germline V gives CDR1 MNHEY, CDR2 SMNVEV (reference sequence). Germline trimming cut 10 bases from V and 4 bases from J; bases unmatched to any gene: 8. The CDR3 sequence is 14 residues long. The CDR3 is CATQSGSSTGELFF. The CDR3 bases are TGTGCCACCCAGAGCGGGAGTAGCACCGGGGAGCTGTTTTTT.

This clone was picked up one time. This chain links TRBV29-1 with TRBJ2-5; TRBD2 is a possible D gene (6 bases). The V gene lost 6 bases and the J gene lost 5 bases, with 19 bases spanning the gap. Germline lookup yields CDR1 SQVTM and CDR2 ANQGSEA. The CDR3 totals 14 residues. The DNA of the CDR3 is TGCAGCGTCCCGACCAGGGCGGGACGGGAGACCCAGTACTTC. This sequence encodes CSVPTRAGRETQYF.

Notes on this clone: At one end the junction does not follow the germline gene, possibly because of a read error. The V and J genes are TRBV7-9 and TRBJ2-3; 15 nucleotides agree with TRBD2. Germline V gene lookup returns CDR1 SEHNR and CDR2 FQNEAQ (reference sequence). The CDR3 runs 16 residues. The CDR3 coding sequence is TGTTCCAGCAGTCCTGGGACTAGCGGGAGGACAGATACGCAGTATTTT. It encodes CSSSPGTSGRTDTQYF.

The chain joins TRBV4-1 to TRBJ2-7; TRBD1 matches 7 bases. V shed 2 bases and J 7 bases; nucleotides not matched to a gene: 14. The CDR3 has 16 amino acids. Germline CDR1 is MGHRA and CDR2 is YSYEKL. CDR3 sequence reads: CASSQTRDSGLWEQYF. The CDR3, as DNA: TGCGCCAGCAGCCAAACCCGGGACAGTGGGTTGTGGGAGCAGTACTTC.

In its sample, this clone was seen once. The J gene is TRBJ2-1, the V gene TRBV18; TRBD1 matches at 9 bases. With V trimmed by 6 bases and J by 7 bases, 10 bases remained unmatched. The CDR3 is 15 residues long. Germline V gene data show CDR1 as KGHSH and CDR2 as LQKENI. The CDR3 DNA sequence: TGTGCCAGCTCGGCCCGAGGACAGGGGAAAAATGAGCAGTTCTTC. Its translation is CASSARGQGKNEQFF.

This chain links TRBV6-5 with TRBJ1-1; maybe TRBD1 (6 bases). This CDR3 is 11 amino acids long. CDR1 and CDR2 (germline): MNHEY, SVGAGI. V was trimmed by 5 bases and J by 11 bases, leaving 12 bases between them. CDR3 loop: CASSHRQEAFF. In DNA, the CDR3 is TGTGCCAGCAGTCACCGACAGGAGGCTTTCTTT.

V usage is TRBV7-8 and J usage is TRBJ1-1; the match to TRBD1 covers 7 bases. CDR3 length equals 14 residues. Germline V lookup: CDR1 SGHVS, CDR2 FQNEAQ. Losses at the gene ends were 5 bases for V and 4 bases for J; bases not matched to a gene: 7. CDR3 bases: TGTGCCAGCAGCCTAGAGGGGGCGGGCACTGAAGCTTTCTTT. Residues: CASSLEGAGTEAFF.

This chain links TRBV13 with TRBJ1-3; 7 bases are a match to TRBD1. The CDR3 loop spans 17 amino acids. Looked up from germline, CDR1 is PRHDT and CDR2 is FYEKMQ (reference sequence). With 0 bases clipped from V and 3 bases from J, the junction kept 8 bases outside the gene matches. CDR3 in amino acids: CASSLGSPTGYGNTIYF. The CDR3 nucleotides read TGTGCCAGCAGCTTAGGCTCCCCGACAGGGTATGGAAACACCATATATTTT.

Here the CDR3 DNA reads TGTGCCAGCAGTTACTACAGCCCCCCCAGGTACGAGCAGTACTTC. Translated, it gives CASSYYSPPRYEQYF. The chain joins TRBV6-5 to TRBJ2-7; no reliable D call. Germline V gene sequence: CDR1 MNHEY, CDR2 SVGAGI. This CDR3 region has 15 residues. Deletions cut 1 base from V and 4 bases from J, with 14 bases between.

V gene TRBV29-1 combines with J gene TRBJ2-7, with TRBD1 identical over 10 bases. Trimming cost V 4 bases and J 4 bases; bases outside gene matches: 16. The germline gives CDR1 SQVTM, CDR2 ANQGSEA. The CDR3 consists of 17 residues. The CDR3 sequence: CSVGSRDEDRGLYEQYF. In DNA form, the CDR3 reads TGCAGCGTTGGATCCCGTGATGAAGACAGGGGGCTTTACGAGCAGTACTTC.

This clone was observed a few times. The gene calls are TRBV27 and TRBJ2-5, with D possibly being TRBD2 (5 bases). Trimming stripped 3 bases from V and 1 base from J, with 9 bases between. The CDR3 has 14 residues. CDR1 is MNHEY, CDR2 SMNVEV, per germline (reference sequence). CDR3 nucleotide sequence: TGTGCCAGCAGTTTTCTCGGAGGCCAAGAGACCCAGTACTTC. This sequence encodes CASSFLGGQETQYF.

This clone has only a few counts. The chain joins TRBV5-1 to TRBJ1-4; no clear D. The germline V and J ends were trimmed by 0 bases and 13 bases, with 10 bases remaining between them. Germline CDR1 reads SGHRS; CDR2 reads YFSETQ. The CDR3 runs 12 residues. CDR3 protein: CASSLDGVGLFF. CDR3 nucleotide sequence: TGCGCCAGCAGCTTGGACGGTGTCGGACTGTTTTTT.

This rearrangement joins TRBV2 to TRBJ2-6; 7 bases match TRBD1. The ends lost 6 bases at V and 2 bases at J; junction bases unmatched: 4. CDR1 and CDR2 (germline): SNHLY, FYNNEI. There are 15 residues in the CDR3. The CDR3 nucleotides read TGTGCCAGCAGCGTGGACAGGACTGGGGCCAACGTCCTGACTTTC. This translates into CASSVDRTGANVLTF.

This chain uses TRBV4-2 with TRBJ2-1, with 8 bases aligning to TRBD2. In germline, CDR1 is LGHNA, CDR2 YNFKEQ. V gave up 1 base and J gave up 6 bases; unmatched junction bases: 8. This CDR3 spans 16 amino acids. The CDR3 sequence is CASSQVGSGTSNEQFF. CDR3 nucleotides: TGTGCCAGCAGCCAAGTGGGTAGCGGGACGTCCAATGAGCAGTTCTTC.

The rearrangement links TRBV6-6 to TRBJ1-2; D is unresolved. V dropped 5 bases and J dropped 14 bases, with 21 bases sitting between them. Germline V CDR1 and CDR2: MNHNY, SVGAGI (reference sequence). The CDR3 is 13 residues long. CDR3 in DNA: TGTGCCAGCAGTCAAGATCCTTATTTGGCTAGGACCTTC. This gives the protein CASSQDPYLARTF.

This clone was observed a single time. The rearrangement uses TRBV27 and TRBJ2-6, with a tentative D call TRBD1 (5 bases). The V end was cut by 7 bases, the J end by 1 base, with 11 bases between. There are 15 residues in the CDR3. Germline V gene sequence: CDR1 MNHEY, CDR2 SMNVEV (reference sequence). The CDR3: CASISRQSGANVLTF. The CDR3 bases are TGTGCCAGCATTTCCCGACAGTCTGGGGCCAACGTCCTGACTTTC.

The V gene is TRBV30, the J gene TRBJ2-7, with 8 bases lining up with TRBD1. V dropped 0 bases and J dropped 4; count of bases not matched to a gene: 2. Germline V gives CDR1 GTSNPN, CDR2 SVGIG (reference sequence). This CDR3 has 13 residues. Written as DNA, the CDR3 is TGTGCCTGGAGTGTACAGGGGGAGTACGAGCAGTACTTC. Residues: CAWSVQGEYEQYF.

The gene calls are TRBV19 and TRBJ2-7, with a tentative D call TRBD2 (6 bases). With 7 bases removed from V and 5 bases from J, the gap between germline ends came to 12 bases. CDR3 length equals 12 residues. CDR1 and CDR2 from the germline V gene are LNHDA and SQIVND (reference sequence). The CDR3 spells CASNDGSHEQYF. The CDR3 coding sequence is TGTGCCAGTAATGACGGGAGCCACGAGCAGTACTTC. The complete variable domain, with remaining parts taken from reference TRBV19 and TRBJ2-7, reads DGGITQSPKYLFRKEGQNVTLSCEQNLNHDAMYWYRQDPGQGLRLIYYSQIVNDFQKGDIAEGYSVSREKKESFPLTVTSAQKNPTAFYLCASNDGSHEQYFGPGTRLTVT.

V and J are TRBV6-6 and TRBJ2-2; D possibly corresponds to TRBD1 (6 bases). Deletions cut 5 bases from V and 4 bases from J, with 14 bases between. The CDR3 spans 15 residues. Germline V gene data show CDR1 as MNHNY and CDR2 as SVGAGI (reference sequence). CDR3 in DNA: TGTGCCAGCAGTGCCACGGGGACATCCACCGGGGAGCTGTTTTTT. Encoded protein: CASSATGTSTGELFF.

The gene calls are TRBV7-9 and TRBJ1-2; no clear D. This CDR3 spans 13 amino acids. The germline gives CDR1 SEHNR, CDR2 FQNEAQ (reference sequence). Trimming stripped 1 base from V and 8 bases from J, with 11 bases between. CDR3: CASSLDSVGGYTF. In DNA, the CDR3 is TGTGCCAGCAGCTTAGATTCCGTGGGCGGCTACACCTTC.

The genes are TRBV9 and TRBJ1-2; 7 bases fit TRBD1. V was clipped by 0 bases and J by 6 bases; unmatched bases: 5. CDR1 and CDR2 (germline): SGDLS, YYNGEE. The CDR3 loop spans 14 amino acids. This chain's CDR3 is CASSVEGRGDGYTF. In DNA form, the CDR3 reads TGTGCCAGCAGCGTAGAGGGCAGGGGGGATGGCTACACCTTC.

The J gene is TRBJ2-1, the V gene TRBV5-4; D perhaps matches TRBD2 (6 bases). Per germline, CDR1 SGHNT and CDR2 YYREEE (reference sequence). V was pared by 4 bases and J by 0 bases, with 20 bases between. This CDR3 spans 18 amino acids. DNA of the CDR3: TGTGCCAGCAGCCCCCGTGGTAGCGGTGAGGCCTCCTACAATGAGCAGTTCTTC. Its translation: CASSPRGSGEASYNEQFF.

The rearrangement links TRBV27 to TRBJ2-5; 10 bases line up with TRBD2. The end of the DNA fits TRBJ2-7 better, so the J call may be wrong. Germline loops: CDR1 MNHEY, CDR2 SMNVEV (reference sequence). CDR3 length: 15 residues. CDR3 DNA sequence: TGTGCCAGCAGCCTTGGGACTAGCGCTACCTACGAGCAGTACTTC. It specifies CASSLGTSATYEQYF.

The sample holds one count of this clone. The chain joins TRBV9 to TRBJ1-1; unclear D gene. This CDR3 is 13 amino acids long. V lost 3 bases, J lost 6 bases, and 12 bases lay in between. Germline CDR1 is SGDLS and CDR2 is YYNGEE. The CDR3 loop is CASSGSSSAEAFF. In DNA, the CDR3 is TGTGCCAGCAGCGGATCCTCATCAGCTGAAGCTTTCTTT.

This sequence joins TRBV5-1 and TRBJ2-7; D might be TRBD2 (7 bases). The CDR3 extends over 14 amino acids. Per germline, CDR1 SGHRS and CDR2 YFSETQ. The V gene lost 8 bases and the J gene lost 0 bases, with 15 bases spanning the gap. The CDR3, as DNA: TGCGCCAGTATCGAGGGGGGGGTCTCCTACGAGCAGTACTTC. Protein sequence: CASIEGGVSYEQYF.

The rearrangement links TRBV2 to TRBJ2-5, with D uncertain. Germline V lookup: CDR1 SNHLY, CDR2 FYNNEI. V was clipped by 1 base and J by 4 bases, with 13 bases between them. This CDR3 spans 15 amino acids. The CDR3 nucleotides are TGTGCCAGCAGTGAAGGATCCAGTCACCCAGAGACCCAGTACTTC. Protein sequence: CASSEGSSHPETQYF.